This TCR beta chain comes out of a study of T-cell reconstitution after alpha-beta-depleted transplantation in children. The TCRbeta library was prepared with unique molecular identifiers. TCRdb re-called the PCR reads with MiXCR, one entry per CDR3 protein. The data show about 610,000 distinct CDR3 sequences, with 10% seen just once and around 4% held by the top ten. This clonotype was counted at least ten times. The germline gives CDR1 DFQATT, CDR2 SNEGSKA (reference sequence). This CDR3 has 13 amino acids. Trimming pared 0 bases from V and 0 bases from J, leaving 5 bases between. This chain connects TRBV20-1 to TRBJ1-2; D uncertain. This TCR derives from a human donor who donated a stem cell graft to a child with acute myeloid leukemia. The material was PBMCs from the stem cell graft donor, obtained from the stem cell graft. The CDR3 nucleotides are TGCAGTGCTAGAGACAGTCCTAACTATGGCTACACCTTC. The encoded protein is CSARDSPNYGYTF.